This TCR beta chain was identified during a study of early T cells in non-severe SARS-CoV-2 infection. This clonotype was found many times. The CDR3 extends over 15 amino acids. Deletions cut 4 bases from V and 0 bases from J, with 15 bases between. Germline V lookup: CDR1 DFQATT, CDR2 SNEGSKA (reference sequence). Tagging with unique molecular identifiers was applied to individual cDNA molecules. TCRdb fed the 5' RACE reads into MiXCR, producing one record per CDR3 protein. The table lists some 57,000 distinct CDR3 sequences, about 13% of them singletons. The receptor comes from an adult who was a healthcare worker with PCR-confirmed SARS-CoV-2 infection or an uninfected control (not recorded which). V gene TRBV20-1 combines with J gene TRBJ1-1, with D perhaps TRBD1 (5 bases). Sequences were obtained from whole blood. The DNA for the CDR3 is TGCAGTGCTACCCGGCAGGGTGGCATGAACACTGAAGCTTTCTTT. Protein product: CSATRQGGMNTEAFF.